These 29 T cell receptor beta chains share one sample of origin, sequenced in a study of cytomegalovirus exposure and HLA in healthy donors. Amplification used 60 Vbeta primers and 13 Jbeta primers. Some clones are missing from TCRdb's copy, which holds only in-frame ones; the method was immunoSEQ multiplex PCR. The data show some 130,000 clones, with 77% seen just once and around 2% held by the top ten. Sequencing input: PBMCs. These receptors all stem from a man aged 30 to 39 in good health and CMV-seronegative.

This chain connects TRBV30 to TRBJ2-7, with TRBD1 identical over 10 bases. The CDR3 has 13 amino acids. CDR1 is GTSNPN and CDR2 is SVGIG in the germline V gene (reference sequence). Trimming at V came to 7 bases and at J to 2 bases, leaving 5 bases not matched to a gene. CDR3 residues: CASMGQGTYEQYF. The CDR3 region has the DNA TGTGCCTCGATGGGACAGGGGACCTACGAGCAGTACTTC.

This clone was detected many times. The chain's CDR3 is CASSLGTRGYEQYF. CDR3 bases: TGTGCCAGCAGCTTGGGGACTAGGGGCTACGAGCAGTACTTC. The chain links TRBV5-4 to TRBJ2-7; 7 bases match TRBD2. The CDR3 runs to 14 residues. Germline values: CDR1 SGHNT, CDR2 YYREEE (reference sequence). V was pared by 0 bases and J by 3 bases, with 3 bases of the junction left unmatched.

V usage is TRBV29-1 and J usage is TRBJ2-1, with a possible D match to TRBD1 (6 bases). The V end was cut by 3 bases, the J end by 7 bases, with 19 bases between. Germline assignment: CDR1 SQVTM and CDR2 ANQGSEA. The CDR3 runs to 15 residues. In nucleotides, the CDR3 is TGCAGCGTTGAGACGATAGAGGGGGTTGGGAATGAGCAGTTCTTC. It encodes CSVETIEGVGNEQFF.

This clone appeared a single time. This rearrangement joins TRBV7-8 to TRBJ1-2, with 9 nucleotides matching TRBD1. Germline V gene lookup returns CDR1 SGHVS and CDR2 FQNEAQ. V was clipped by 3 bases and J by 2 bases; unmatched bases: 1. The CDR3 totals 14 residues. The CDR3 nucleotides read TGTGCCAGCAGCTTTACAGGGGGCAACTATGGCTACACCTTC. This gives the protein CASSFTGGNYGYTF.

The rearrangement uses TRBV4-1 and TRBJ1-5; 7 bases fit TRBD1. Germline V gene data show CDR1 as MGHRA and CDR2 as YSYEKL. V trimming: 4 bases; J trimming: 1 base; junction bases outside the gene matches: 7. This CDR3 has 16 residues. For the CDR3, the DNA is TGCGCCAGCAGCCGTTCGGGACAGATAAGCAATCAGCCCCAGCATTTT. Its translation: CASSRSGQISNQPQHF.

The chain employs TRBV7-2 and TRBJ2-4, with D maybe TRBD2 (5 bases). V shed 0 bases and J shed 2 bases, with 20 bases lying between them. The CDR3 length is 19 residues. The germline V gene has CDR1 SGHTA and CDR2 FQGNSA. The CDR3 coding sequence is TGTGCCAGCAGCTTAGCGGCGGGTTTCCTCCTCGATACCAAAAACATTCAGTACTTC. Translated: CASSLAAGFLLDTKNIQYF.

This clone was detected only a few times. The chain carries TRBV7-8 and TRBJ2-7; 11 nucleotides agree with TRBD2. With V trimmed by 5 bases and J by 2 bases, 8 bases remained unmatched. This CDR3 comprises 16 residues. Germline V gene sequence: CDR1 SGHVS, CDR2 FQNEAQ. CDR3 region: CASSPISSGRAYEQYF. The CDR3 nucleotides read TGTGCCAGCAGCCCTATCAGTAGCGGGAGGGCCTACGAGCAGTACTTC.

The chain is built from TRBV5-1 and TRBJ2-7, with 10 positions matching TRBD2. The V gene's germline CDR1 is SGHRS and CDR2 YFSETQ. J lost 0 bases, V lost 4 bases, and 7 bases had no gene match. The CDR3 spans 16 residues. The CDR3 coding sequence is TGCGCCAGCAGCGCCGCCGGGACTAGCGACTCCTACGAGCAGTACTTC. Translation gives CASSAAGTSDSYEQYF.

The V gene is TRBV2, the J gene TRBJ2-1; a possible D gene is TRBD2 (6 bases). V was shortened by 2 bases and J by 0 bases, with 11 bases between the two germline ends. The CDR3 runs to 16 residues. Germline CDR1 is SNHLY and CDR2 is FYNNEI. The CDR3 reads CASSEPRGSSYNEQFF. The CDR3 region has the DNA TGTGCCAGCAGTGAACCCCGGGGGAGCTCCTACAATGAGCAGTTCTTC.

CDR3 region: CASSSGEQPQHF. The CDR3 DNA follows: TGTGCCAGCAGCTCTGGAGAACAGCCCCAGCATTTT. The chain combines TRBV7-9 with TRBJ1-5; unclear D gene. The CDR3 extends over 12 amino acids. From germline, CDR1 is SEHNR and CDR2 FQNEAQ (reference sequence). Deletions cut 4 bases from V and 7 bases from J, with 8 bases between. The full variable domain, rest sourced from reference TRBV7-9 and TRBJ1-5, is DTGVSQNPRHKITKRGQNVTFRCDPISEHNRLYWYRQTLGQGPEFLTYFQNEAQLEKSRLLSDRFSAERPKGSFSTLEIQRTEQGDSAMYLCASSSGEQPQHFGDGTRLSIL.

This sequence joins TRBV5-1 and TRBJ2-7; D not certain. Between the trimmed V and J ends, which lost 3 bases and 3 bases, there was a span of 7 bases. This CDR3 is 12 amino acids long. Germline V gene sequence: CDR1 SGHRS, CDR2 YFSETQ. The CDR3 DNA reads TGCGCCAGCAGCTCCACCTACTACGAGCAGTACTTC. This codes for CASSSTYYEQYF.

The chain employs TRBV11-2 and TRBJ2-3, with D tentatively TRBD2 (6 bases). Trimming took 3 bases from V and 2 from J, leaving 12 bases between them. CDR1 and CDR2 from the germline V gene are SGHAT and FQNNGV. CDR3 length: 15 residues. The CDR3 reads CASSFPGAATDTQYF. The CDR3 DNA follows: TGTGCCAGCAGCTTCCCGGGAGCAGCCACAGATACGCAGTATTTT.

This chain's CDR3 is CASSTLAGGRGELFF. CDR3 nucleotide sequence: TGTGCCAGCAGTACACTAGCGGGAGGACGCGGGGAGCTGTTTTTT. The chain couples TRBV28 to TRBJ2-2; TRBD2 matches at 12 bases. Germline V gene lookup returns CDR1 MDHEN and CDR2 SYDVKM. Trimming removed 5 bases from V and 7 bases from J; junction bases left unmatched: 5. This CDR3 has 15 amino acids.

The count of this clone is one. This chain joins TRBV2 and TRBJ1-4; the D is unclear. Germline lookup yields CDR1 SNHLY and CDR2 FYNNEI. The V and J ends lost 8 bases and 1 base respectively, with 8 bases between them. This CDR3 is built from 13 residues. The CDR3 loop reads CASQRLTNEKLFF. In DNA, the CDR3 is TGTGCCAGCCAGCGGCTAACTAATGAAAAACTGTTTTTT.

This chain joins TRBV6-5 and TRBJ2-2; D remains ambiguous. The CDR3 spans 13 residues. Germline V gene data show CDR1 as MNHEY and CDR2 as SVGAGI. V lost 7 bases and J lost 1, with 7 bases in between. CDR3 sequence reads: CASISVNTGELFF. The CDR3 DNA is TGTGCCAGCATAAGCGTGAACACCGGGGAGCTGTTTTTT.

This clone was seen a handful of times. The chain is built from TRBV6-6 and TRBJ2-7; D might be TRBD1 (5 bases). The V end lost 7 bases, the J end lost 2 bases, and 15 bases lay between the germline ends. Germline V gives CDR1 MNHNY, CDR2 SVGAGI (reference sequence). The CDR3 consists of 14 residues. The CDR3 protein is CASTIDSRTYEQYF. CDR3 nucleotide sequence: TGTGCCAGCACTATCGACAGCCGTACCTACGAGCAGTACTTC.

The chain recombines TRBV4-1 with TRBJ1-4; no clear D gene. CDR1 MGHRA and CDR2 YSYEKL come from the germline V gene. V gave up 4 bases and J gave up 8 bases, with 8 bases separating them. This CDR3 has 12 residues. The chain's CDR3 is CASSLREEKLFF. CDR3 nucleotide sequence: TGCGCCAGCAGCCTCCGGGAGGAAAAACTGTTTTTT.

V is TRBV2 and J is TRBJ2-3; D might be TRBD1 (6 bases). This CDR3 contains 14 residues. V was pared by 3 bases and J by 1 base, with 8 bases between. Per germline, CDR1 SNHLY and CDR2 FYNNEI. The CDR3 sequence: CASSDRTGTDTQYF. The CDR3 DNA is TGTGCCAGCAGTGACAGGACAGGCACAGATACGCAGTATTTT. Filled out from reference TRBV2 and TRBJ2-3, the complete variable domain reads EPEVTQTPSHQVTQMGQEVILRCVPISNHLYFYWYRQILGQKVEFLVSFYNNEISEKSEIFDDQFSVERPDGSNFTLKIRSTKLEDSAMYFCASSDRTGTDTQYFGPGTRLTVL.

Here the CDR3 DNA reads TGTGCCAGCAGTGCTAATAGCAATCAGCCCCAGCATTTT. It is translated as CASSANSNQPQHF. V usage is TRBV6-5 and J usage is TRBJ1-5; D remains unclear. The CDR3 loop spans 13 amino acids. Germline loops: CDR1 MNHEY, CDR2 SVGAGI. Trimming cost V 5 bases and J 0 bases, with 5 bases left between them.

The V and J genes are TRBV28 and TRBJ2-7, with D perhaps TRBD2 (5 bases). V was pared by 8 bases and J by 2 bases, with 13 bases between. From germline, CDR1 is MDHEN and CDR2 SYDVKM. The CDR3 has 13 amino acids. For the CDR3, the DNA is TGTGCCAGCGACGAAGACGGGACCTACGAGCAGTACTTC. Translation gives CASDEDGTYEQYF.

This chain joins TRBV10-3 and TRBJ1-1, with 7 positions matching TRBD1. The CDR3 is 13 residues long. In germline, CDR1 is ENHRY, CDR2 SYGVKD. Trimming cost V 10 bases and J 1 base; bases outside gene matches: 6. The CDR3 reads CATGGTANTEAFF. The CDR3 coding sequence is TGTGCCACGGGGGGGACAGCGAACACTGAAGCTTTCTTT.

CDR3 sequence (DNA): TGTGCCAGCAGCGCCTCTCTAGCGGGAAAGGGGGAGACCCAGTACTTC. As protein: CASSASLAGKGETQYF. The rearrangement links TRBV9 to TRBJ2-5, with TRBD2 matching 9 bases. Losses at the gene ends were 3 bases for V and 5 bases for J; bases not matched to a gene: 11. CDR1 and CDR2 from the germline V gene are SGDLS and YYNGEE. The CDR3 sequence is 16 residues long.

This chain links TRBV14 with TRBJ2-7, with D possibly being TRBD2 (6 bases). The CDR3 sequence is 14 residues long. CDR1 and CDR2 (germline): SGHDN, FVKESK. V was shortened by 4 bases and J by 2 bases, with 12 bases between the two germline ends. CDR3 loop: CASSRSGGTYEQYF. The CDR3 DNA is TGTGCCAGCAGCCGTAGTGGGGGGACCTACGAGCAGTACTTC.

The V and J genes are TRBV28 and TRBJ1-1; 8 bases fit TRBD1. V shed 2 bases and J 3 bases; nucleotides not matched to a gene: 5. Germline CDR1 is MDHEN and CDR2 is SYDVKM. The CDR3 contains 15 residues. The CDR3 loop reads CASSLNRGGHTEAFF. For the CDR3, the DNA is TGTGCCAGCAGTTTAAACAGGGGGGGACACACTGAAGCTTTCTTT.

The chain combines TRBV29-1 with TRBJ2-3; 7 positions agree with TRBD2. Germline V lookup: CDR1 SQVTM, CDR2 ANQGSEA. Trimming at V came to 7 bases and at J to 6 bases, leaving 4 bases not matched to a gene. This CDR3 region has 11 residues. CDR3 nucleotide sequence: TGCAGCGCCCACGGGGGGGATACGCAGTATTTT. Protein: CSAHGGDTQYF.

This chain links TRBV11-1 with TRBJ2-7, with D possibly being TRBD2 (6 bases). Germline V gene lookup returns CDR1 SGHAT and CDR2 FQDESV (reference sequence). The CDR3 contains 12 residues. V was pared by 2 bases and J by 5 bases, with 7 bases between. CDR3 DNA sequence: TGTGCCAGCAGCTTAAGGAGGGACGAGCAGTACTTC. As protein: CASSLRRDEQYF.

V and J are TRBV10-3 and TRBJ2-7; 8 nucleotides align to TRBD1. V lost 5 bases to trimming and J lost 4 bases; unmatched junction nucleotides: 1. The CDR3 totals 12 residues. Germline CDR1 and CDR2: ENHRY and SYGVKD. In nucleotides, the CDR3 is TGTGCCATCAGTACAGGGGGTTACGAGCAGTACTTC. Residues: CAISTGGYEQYF.

In DNA, the CDR3 is TGTGCCAGCAGCCAGACAGAAAACTATGGCTACACCTTC. Residues: CASSQTENYGYTF. V is TRBV6-6 and J is TRBJ1-2; tentative D call: TRBD1 (5 bases). The V end was cut by 6 bases, the J end by 2 bases, with 10 bases between. Germline CDR1 is MNHNY and CDR2 is SVGAGI (reference sequence). CDR3 length equals 13 residues.

The chain joins TRBV7-9 to TRBJ2-3, with a possible D match to TRBD2 (5 bases). The CDR3 is made up of 14 amino acids. Germline CDR1 reads SEHNR; CDR2 reads FQNEAQ (reference sequence). Trimming cost V 7 bases and J 2 bases, with 13 bases left between them. The CDR3 sequence is CASNSGLPTDTQYF. The CDR3 DNA reads TGTGCCAGCAACAGCGGCCTGCCCACAGATACGCAGTATTTT.